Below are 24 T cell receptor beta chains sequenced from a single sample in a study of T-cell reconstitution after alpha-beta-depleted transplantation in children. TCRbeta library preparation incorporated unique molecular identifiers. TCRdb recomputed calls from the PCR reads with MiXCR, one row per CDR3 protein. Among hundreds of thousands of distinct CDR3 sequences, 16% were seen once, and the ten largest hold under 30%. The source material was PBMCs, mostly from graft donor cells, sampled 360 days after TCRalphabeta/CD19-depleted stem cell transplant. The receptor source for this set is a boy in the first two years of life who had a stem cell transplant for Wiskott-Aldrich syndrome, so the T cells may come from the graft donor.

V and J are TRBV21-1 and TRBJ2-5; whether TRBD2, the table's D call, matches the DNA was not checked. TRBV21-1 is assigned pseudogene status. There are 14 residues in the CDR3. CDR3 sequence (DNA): TGTGCCAGTTTTCCATCAGCGGGATCAGAGACCCAGTACTTC. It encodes CASFPSAGSETQYF.

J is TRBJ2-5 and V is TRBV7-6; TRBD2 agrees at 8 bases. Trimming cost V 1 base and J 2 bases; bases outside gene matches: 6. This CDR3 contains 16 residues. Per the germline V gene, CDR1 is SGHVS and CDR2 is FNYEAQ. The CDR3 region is CASSLVPGLEQETQYF. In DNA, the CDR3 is TGTGCCAGCAGCTTAGTCCCGGGACTAGAACAAGAGACCCAGTACTTC.

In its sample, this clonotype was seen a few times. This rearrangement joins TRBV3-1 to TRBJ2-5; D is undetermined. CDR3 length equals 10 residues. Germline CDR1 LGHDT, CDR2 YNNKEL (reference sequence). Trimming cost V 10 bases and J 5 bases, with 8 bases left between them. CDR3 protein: CATGGETQYF. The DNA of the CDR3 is TGTGCCACCGGTGGGGAGACCCAGTACTTC.

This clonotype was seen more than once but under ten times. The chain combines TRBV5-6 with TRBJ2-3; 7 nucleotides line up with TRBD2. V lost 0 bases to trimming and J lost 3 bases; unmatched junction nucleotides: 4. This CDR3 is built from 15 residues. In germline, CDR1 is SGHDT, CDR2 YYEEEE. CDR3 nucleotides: TGTGCCAGCAGCTTGGTAGGACTAGAGACAGATACGCAGTATTTT. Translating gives CASSLVGLETDTQYF.

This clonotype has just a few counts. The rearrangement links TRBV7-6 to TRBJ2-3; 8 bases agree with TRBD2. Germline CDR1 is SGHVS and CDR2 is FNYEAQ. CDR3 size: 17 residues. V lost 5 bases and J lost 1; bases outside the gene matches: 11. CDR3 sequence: CASSPGLAVPRTDTQYF. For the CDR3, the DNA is TGTGCCAGCAGCCCCGGACTAGCAGTTCCTCGCACAGATACGCAGTATTTT.

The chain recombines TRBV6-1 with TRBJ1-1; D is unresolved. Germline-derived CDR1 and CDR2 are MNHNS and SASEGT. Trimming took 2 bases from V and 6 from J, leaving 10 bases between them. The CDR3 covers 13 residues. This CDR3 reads CASSEMKVAEAFF. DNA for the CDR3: TGTGCCAGCAGTGAAATGAAAGTGGCTGAAGCTTTCTTT.

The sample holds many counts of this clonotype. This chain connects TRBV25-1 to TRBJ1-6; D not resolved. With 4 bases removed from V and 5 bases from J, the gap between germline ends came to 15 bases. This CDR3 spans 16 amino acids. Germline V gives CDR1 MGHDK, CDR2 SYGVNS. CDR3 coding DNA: TGTGCCAGCAGTGGATTGGGTCTCGGGCATAATTCACCCCTCCACTTT. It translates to CASSGLGLGHNSPLHF.

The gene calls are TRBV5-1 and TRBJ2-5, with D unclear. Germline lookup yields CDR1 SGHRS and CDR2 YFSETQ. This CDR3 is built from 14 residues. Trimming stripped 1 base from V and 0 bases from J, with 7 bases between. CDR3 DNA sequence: TGCGCCAGCAGCTTGTTTCAGTACCAAGAGACCCAGTACTTC. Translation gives CASSLFQYQETQYF.

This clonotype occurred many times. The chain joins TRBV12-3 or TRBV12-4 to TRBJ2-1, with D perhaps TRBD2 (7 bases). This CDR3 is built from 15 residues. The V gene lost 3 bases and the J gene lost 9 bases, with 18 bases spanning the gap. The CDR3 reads CASSFWGGGPTEQFF. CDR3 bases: TGTGCCAGCAGTTTTTGGGGGGGGGGCCCAACTGAGCAGTTCTTC.

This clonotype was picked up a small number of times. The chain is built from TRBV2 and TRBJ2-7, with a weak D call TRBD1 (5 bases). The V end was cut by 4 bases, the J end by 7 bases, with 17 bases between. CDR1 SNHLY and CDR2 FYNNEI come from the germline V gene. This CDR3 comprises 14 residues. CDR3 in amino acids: CASSGTWVRLEQYF. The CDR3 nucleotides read TGTGCCAGCAGTGGGACATGGGTCCGTTTGGAGCAGTACTTC.

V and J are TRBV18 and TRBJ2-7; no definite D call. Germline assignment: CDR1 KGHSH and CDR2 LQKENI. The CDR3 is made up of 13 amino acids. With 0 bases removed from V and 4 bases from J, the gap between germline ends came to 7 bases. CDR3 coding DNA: TGTGCCAGCTCACCACCGTCAGTTTACGAGCAGTACTTC. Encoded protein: CASSPPSVYEQYF.

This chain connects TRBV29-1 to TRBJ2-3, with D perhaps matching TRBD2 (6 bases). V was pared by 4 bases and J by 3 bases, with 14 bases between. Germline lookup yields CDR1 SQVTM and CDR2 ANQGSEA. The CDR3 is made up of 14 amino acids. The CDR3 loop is CSVVIGGKTDTQYF. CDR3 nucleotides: TGCAGCGTTGTTATCGGGGGAAAAACAGATACGCAGTATTTT.

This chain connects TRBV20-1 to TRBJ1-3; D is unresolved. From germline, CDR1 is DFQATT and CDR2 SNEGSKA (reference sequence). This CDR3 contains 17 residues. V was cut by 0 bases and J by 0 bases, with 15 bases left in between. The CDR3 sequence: CSARDFGELRSGNTIYF. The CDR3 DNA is TGCAGTGCTAGAGATTTCGGCGAGTTACGCTCTGGAAACACCATATATTTT.

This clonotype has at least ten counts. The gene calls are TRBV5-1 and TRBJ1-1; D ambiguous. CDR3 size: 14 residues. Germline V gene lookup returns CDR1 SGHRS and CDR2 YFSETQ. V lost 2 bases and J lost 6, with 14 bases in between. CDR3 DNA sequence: TGCGCCAGCAGCTTCACATCGAATGGCGCTGAAGCTTTCTTT. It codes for CASSFTSNGAEAFF.

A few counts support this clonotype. CDR3: CASSSQHLTDTQYF. The CDR3 DNA sequence: TGTGCCAGCAGCTCCCAACATTTAACAGATACGCAGTATTTT. The gene calls are TRBV7-8 and TRBJ2-3; D remains ambiguous. In germline, CDR1 is SGHVS, CDR2 FQNEAQ. This CDR3 has 14 residues. Trimming stripped 4 bases from V and 3 bases from J, with 11 bases between.

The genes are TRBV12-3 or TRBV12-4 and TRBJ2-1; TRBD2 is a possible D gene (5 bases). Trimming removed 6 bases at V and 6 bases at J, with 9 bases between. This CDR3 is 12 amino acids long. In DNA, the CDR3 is TGTGCCAGCAGGAGCAGCGGCAATGAGCAGTTCTTC. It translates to CASRSSGNEQFF.

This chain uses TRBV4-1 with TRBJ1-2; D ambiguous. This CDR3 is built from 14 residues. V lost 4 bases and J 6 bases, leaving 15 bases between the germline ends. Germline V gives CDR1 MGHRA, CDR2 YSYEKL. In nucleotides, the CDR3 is TGCGCCAGCAGCCGACCGTTGGGTTGGAATGGCTACACCTTC. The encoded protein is CASSRPLGWNGYTF.

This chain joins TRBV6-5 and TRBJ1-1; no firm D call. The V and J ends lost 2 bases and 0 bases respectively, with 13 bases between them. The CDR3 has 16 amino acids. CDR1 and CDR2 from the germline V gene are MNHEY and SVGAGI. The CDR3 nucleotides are TGTGCCAGCAGTTACGCGGTGGCTCTTTTGAACACTGAAGCTTTCTTT. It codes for CASSYAVALLNTEAFF.

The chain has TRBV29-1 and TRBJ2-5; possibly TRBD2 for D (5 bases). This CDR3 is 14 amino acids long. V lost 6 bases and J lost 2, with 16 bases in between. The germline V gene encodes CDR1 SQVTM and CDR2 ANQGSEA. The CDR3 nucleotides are TGCAGCGTGAGCGGACGCCTTATTCAAGAGACCCAGTACTTC. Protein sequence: CSVSGRLIQETQYF.

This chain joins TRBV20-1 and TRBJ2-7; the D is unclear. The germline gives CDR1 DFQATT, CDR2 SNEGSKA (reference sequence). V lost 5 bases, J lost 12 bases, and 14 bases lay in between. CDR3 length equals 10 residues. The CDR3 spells CSASRHRPYF. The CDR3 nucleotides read TGCAGTGCTTCCCGACACCGCCCGTACTTC.

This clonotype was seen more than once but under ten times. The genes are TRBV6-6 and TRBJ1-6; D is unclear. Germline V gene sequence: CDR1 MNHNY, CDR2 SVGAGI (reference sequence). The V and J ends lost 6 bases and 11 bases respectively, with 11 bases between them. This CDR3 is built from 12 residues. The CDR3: CASSPSVPPLHF. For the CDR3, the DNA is TGTGCCAGCAGCCCATCGGTTCCACCCCTCCACTTT.

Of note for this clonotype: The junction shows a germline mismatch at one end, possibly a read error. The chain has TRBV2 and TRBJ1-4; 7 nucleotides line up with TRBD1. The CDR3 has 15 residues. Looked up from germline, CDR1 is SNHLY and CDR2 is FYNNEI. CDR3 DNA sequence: TGTGCCAGCAGAGAAGGGGGCTTAACTAATGAAAAACTGTTTTTT. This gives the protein CASREGGLTNEKLFF.

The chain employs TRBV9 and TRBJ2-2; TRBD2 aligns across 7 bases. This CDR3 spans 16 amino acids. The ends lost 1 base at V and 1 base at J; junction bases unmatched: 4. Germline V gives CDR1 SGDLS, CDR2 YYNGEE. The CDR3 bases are TGTGCCAGCAGCGTACAAACGGGAGGGAACACCGGGGAGCTGTTTTTT. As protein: CASSVQTGGNTGELFF.

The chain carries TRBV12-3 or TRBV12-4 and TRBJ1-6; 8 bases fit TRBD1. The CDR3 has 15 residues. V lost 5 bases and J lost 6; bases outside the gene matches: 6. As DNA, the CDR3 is TGTGCCAGCAGTCCAGGCGACAGGGGTAATTCACCCCTCCACTTT. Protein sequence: CASSPGDRGNSPLHF.